This T cell receptor beta chain was sequenced in a study of regulatory T cells in long-lasting Graves disease. Study summary: Disease was considered persistent Graves' disease after over 5 years of antithyroid drugs (with positive TSH receptor antibodies).

To make TCR beta libraries, researchers used iRepertoire HTBI primers and Arm-PCR of CDR3 regions. One entry per CDR3 protein, called by TCRdb with MiXCR from the multiplex PCR reads. The table shows around 300,000 distinct CDR3 sequences, with around a fifth occurring only once. Time point given: persistent/refractory GD, antithyroid drugs over 5 years with positive TRAb. There was RNA extracted from PBMCs, and the TCR library was made from it. The sequence was obtained from a female donor with Graves disease. This specimen consisted of peripheral blood mononuclear cells (PBMCs), obtained when the disease was refractory, from a patient treated with antithyroid drugs.

The CDR3 region has the DNA TGTGCCAGCCATAGACAGGGGTATGGCTACACCTTC. Its protein product is CASHRQGYGYTF. V and J are TRBV6-1 and TRBJ1-2; 8 bases line up with TRBD1. Trimming took 8 bases from V and 5 from J; bases not matched to a gene: 4. This CDR3 is built from 12 residues. The germline V gene has CDR1 MNHNS and CDR2 SASEGT.